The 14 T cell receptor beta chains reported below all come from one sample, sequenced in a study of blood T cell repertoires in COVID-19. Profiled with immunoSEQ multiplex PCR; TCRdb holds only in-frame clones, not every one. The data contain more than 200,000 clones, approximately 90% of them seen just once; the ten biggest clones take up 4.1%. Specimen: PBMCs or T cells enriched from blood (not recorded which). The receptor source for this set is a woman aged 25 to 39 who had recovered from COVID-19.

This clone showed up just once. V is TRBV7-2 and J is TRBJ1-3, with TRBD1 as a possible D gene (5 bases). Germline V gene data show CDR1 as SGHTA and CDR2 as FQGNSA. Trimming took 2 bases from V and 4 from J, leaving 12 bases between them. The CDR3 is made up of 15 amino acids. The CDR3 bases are TGTGCCAGCAGCTTAATCCCAGGGCGGGGAAACACCATATATTTT. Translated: CASSLIPGRGNTIYF.

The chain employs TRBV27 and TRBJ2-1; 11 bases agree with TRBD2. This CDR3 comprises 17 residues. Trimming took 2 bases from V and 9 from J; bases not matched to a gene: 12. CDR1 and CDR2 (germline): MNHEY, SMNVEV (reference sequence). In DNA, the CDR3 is TGTGCCAGCAGTTTAGGAGATAGCGGGAGGGCTCTGGGTGAGCAGTTCTTC. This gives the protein CASSLGDSGRALGEQFF.

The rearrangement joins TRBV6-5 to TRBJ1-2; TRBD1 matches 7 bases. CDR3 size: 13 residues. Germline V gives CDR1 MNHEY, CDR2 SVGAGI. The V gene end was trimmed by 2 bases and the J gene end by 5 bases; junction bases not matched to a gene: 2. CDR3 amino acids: CASSYARGYGYTF. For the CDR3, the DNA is TGTGCCAGCAGTTACGCCAGGGGGTATGGCTACACCTTC.

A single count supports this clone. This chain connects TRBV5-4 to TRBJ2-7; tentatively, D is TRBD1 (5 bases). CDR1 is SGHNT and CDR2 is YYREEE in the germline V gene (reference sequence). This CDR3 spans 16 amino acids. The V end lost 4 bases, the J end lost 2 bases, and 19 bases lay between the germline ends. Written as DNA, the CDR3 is TGTGCCAGCAGCACCTTCACAGGCCCAATACCCTACGAGCAGTACTTC. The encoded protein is CASSTFTGPIPYEQYF. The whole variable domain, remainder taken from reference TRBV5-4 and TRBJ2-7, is ETGVTQSPTHLIKTRGQQVTLRCSSQSGHNTVSWYQQALGQGPQFIFQYYREEENGRGNFPPRFSGLQFPNYSSELNVNALELDDSALYLCASSTFTGPIPYEQYFGPGTRLTVT.

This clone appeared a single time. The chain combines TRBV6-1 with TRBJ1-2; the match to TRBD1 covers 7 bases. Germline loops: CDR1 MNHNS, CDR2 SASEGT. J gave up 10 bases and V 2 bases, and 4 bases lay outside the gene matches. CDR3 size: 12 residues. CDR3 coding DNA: TGTGCCAGCAGTGAAAAGGACAGGTACTACACCTTC. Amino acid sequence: CASSEKDRYYTF.

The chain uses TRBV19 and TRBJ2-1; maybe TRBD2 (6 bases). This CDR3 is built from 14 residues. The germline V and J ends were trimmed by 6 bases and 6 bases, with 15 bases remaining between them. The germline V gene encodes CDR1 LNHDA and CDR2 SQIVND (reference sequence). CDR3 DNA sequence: TGTGCCAGTAGGATTGATCCTAGCGTCAATGAGCAGTTCTTC. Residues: CASRIDPSVNEQFF.

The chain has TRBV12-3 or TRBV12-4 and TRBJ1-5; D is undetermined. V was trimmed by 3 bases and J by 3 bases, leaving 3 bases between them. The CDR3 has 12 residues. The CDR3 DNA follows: TGTGCCAGCAGTTTGTACAATCAGCCCCAGCATTTT. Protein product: CASSLYNQPQHF.

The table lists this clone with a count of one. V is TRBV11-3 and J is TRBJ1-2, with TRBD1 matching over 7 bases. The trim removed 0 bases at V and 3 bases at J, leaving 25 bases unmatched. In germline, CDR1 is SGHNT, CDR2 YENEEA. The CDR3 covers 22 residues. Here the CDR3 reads CASSLDLAVVRDSQWAYYGYTF. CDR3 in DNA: TGTGCCAGCAGCTTAGATTTAGCGGTAGTCCGGGACAGTCAATGGGCGTACTATGGCTACACCTTC.

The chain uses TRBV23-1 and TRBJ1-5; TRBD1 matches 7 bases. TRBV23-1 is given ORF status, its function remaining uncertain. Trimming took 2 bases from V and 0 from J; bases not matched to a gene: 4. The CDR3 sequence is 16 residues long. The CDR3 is CASSQQGGHSNQPQHF. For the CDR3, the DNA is TGCGCCAGCAGTCAACAGGGGGGACATAGCAATCAGCCCCAGCATTTT.

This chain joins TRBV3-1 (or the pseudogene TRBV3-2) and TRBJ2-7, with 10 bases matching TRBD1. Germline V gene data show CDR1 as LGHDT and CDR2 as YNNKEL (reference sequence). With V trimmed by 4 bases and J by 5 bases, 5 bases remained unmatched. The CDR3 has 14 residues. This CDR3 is CASSPGTGVNEQYF. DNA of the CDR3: TGTGCCAGCAGCCCCGGGACAGGGGTCAACGAGCAGTACTTC.

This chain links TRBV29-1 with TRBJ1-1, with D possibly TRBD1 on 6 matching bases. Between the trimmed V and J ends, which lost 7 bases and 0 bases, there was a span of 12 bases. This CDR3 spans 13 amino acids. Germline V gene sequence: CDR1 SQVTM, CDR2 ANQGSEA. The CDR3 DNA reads TGCAGCGCGCCGGGACACTTGAACACTGAAGCTTTCTTT. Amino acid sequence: CSAPGHLNTEAFF.

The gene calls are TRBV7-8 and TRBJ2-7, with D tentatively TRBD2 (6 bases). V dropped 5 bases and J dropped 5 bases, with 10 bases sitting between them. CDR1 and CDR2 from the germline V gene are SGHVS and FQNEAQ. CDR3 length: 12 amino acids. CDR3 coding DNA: TGTGCCAGCAGCCCGGGGGTCCACGAGCAGTACTTC. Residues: CASSPGVHEQYF.

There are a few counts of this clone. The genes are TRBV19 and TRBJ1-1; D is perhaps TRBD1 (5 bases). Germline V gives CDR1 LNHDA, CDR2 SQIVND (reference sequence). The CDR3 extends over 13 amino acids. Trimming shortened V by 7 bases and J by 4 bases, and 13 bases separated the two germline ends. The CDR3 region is CASTSTRGTEAFF. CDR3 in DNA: TGTGCCAGTACCTCGACAAGGGGCACTGAAGCTTTCTTT.

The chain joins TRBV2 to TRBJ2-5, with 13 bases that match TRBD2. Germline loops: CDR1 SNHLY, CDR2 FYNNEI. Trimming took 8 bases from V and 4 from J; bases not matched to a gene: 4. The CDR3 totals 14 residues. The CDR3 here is CASRLAGGVETQYF. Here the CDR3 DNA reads TGTGCCAGCCGACTAGCGGGAGGTGTAGAGACCCAGTACTTC.